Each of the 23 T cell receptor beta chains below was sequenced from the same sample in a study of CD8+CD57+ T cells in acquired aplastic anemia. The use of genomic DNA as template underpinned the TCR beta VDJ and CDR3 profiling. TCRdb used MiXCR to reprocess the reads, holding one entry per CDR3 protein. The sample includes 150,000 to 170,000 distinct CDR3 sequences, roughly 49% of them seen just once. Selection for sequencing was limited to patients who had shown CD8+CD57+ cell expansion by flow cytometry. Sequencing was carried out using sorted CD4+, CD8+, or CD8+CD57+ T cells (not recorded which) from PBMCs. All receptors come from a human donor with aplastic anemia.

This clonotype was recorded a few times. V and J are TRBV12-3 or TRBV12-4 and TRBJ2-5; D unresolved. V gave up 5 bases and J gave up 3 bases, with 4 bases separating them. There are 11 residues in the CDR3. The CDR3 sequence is CASSHKETQYF. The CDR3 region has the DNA TGTGCCAGCAGTCATAAAGAGACCCAGTACTTC.

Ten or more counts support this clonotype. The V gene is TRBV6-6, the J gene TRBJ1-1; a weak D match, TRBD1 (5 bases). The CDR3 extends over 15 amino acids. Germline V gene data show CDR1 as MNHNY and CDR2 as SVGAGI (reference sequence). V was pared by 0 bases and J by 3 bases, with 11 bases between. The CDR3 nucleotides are TGTGCCAGCAGTTACTCGAGAGGGGCGTACACTGAAGCTTTCTTT. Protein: CASSYSRGAYTEAFF.

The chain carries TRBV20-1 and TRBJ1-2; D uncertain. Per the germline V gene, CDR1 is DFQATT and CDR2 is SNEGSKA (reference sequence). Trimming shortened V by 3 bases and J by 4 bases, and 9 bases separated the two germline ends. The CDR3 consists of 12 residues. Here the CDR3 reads CSASPLSYGYTF. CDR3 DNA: TGCAGTGCTAGTCCTTTGTCCTATGGCTACACCTTC.

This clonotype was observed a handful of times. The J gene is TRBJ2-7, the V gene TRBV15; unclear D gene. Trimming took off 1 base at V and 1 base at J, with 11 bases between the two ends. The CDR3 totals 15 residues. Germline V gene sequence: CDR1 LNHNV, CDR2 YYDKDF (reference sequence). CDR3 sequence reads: CATSRGTTQSYEQYF. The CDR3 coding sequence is TGTGCCACCAGCAGAGGCACAACACAGTCCTACGAGCAGTACTTC.

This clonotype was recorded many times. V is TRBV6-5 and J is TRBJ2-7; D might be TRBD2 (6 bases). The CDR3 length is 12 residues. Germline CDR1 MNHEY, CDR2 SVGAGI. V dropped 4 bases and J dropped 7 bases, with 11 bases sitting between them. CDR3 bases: TGTGCCAGCAGTTCTGGGGCGGGAGAGCAGTACTTC. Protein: CASSSGAGEQYF.

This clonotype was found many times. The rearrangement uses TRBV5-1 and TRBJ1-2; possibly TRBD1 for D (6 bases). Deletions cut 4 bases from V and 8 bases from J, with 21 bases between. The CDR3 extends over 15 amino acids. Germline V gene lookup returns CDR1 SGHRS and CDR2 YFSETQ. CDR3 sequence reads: CASSRIGGGAFGYTF. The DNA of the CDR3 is TGCGCCAGCAGCCGGATCGGGGGCGGGGCTTTCGGCTACACCTTC.

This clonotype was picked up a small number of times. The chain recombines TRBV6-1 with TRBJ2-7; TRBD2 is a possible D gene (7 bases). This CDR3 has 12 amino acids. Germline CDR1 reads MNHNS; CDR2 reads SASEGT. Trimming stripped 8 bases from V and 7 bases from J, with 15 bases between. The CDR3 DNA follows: TGTGCCAGCCTAGGGGGGGCGCGGGAGCAGTACTTC. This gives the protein CASLGGAREQYF.

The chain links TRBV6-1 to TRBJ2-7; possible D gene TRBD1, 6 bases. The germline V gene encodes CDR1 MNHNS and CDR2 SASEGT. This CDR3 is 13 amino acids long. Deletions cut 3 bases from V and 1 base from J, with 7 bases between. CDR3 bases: TGTGCCAGCAGTGACGGACAGTCCTACGAGCAGTACTTC. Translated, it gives CASSDGQSYEQYF.

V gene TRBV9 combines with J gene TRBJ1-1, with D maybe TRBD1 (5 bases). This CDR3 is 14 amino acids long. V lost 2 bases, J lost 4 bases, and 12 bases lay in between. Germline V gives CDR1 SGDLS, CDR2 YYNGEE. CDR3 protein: CASSVGGMSTEAFF. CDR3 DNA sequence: TGTGCCAGCAGCGTTGGGGGAATGAGCACTGAAGCTTTCTTT.

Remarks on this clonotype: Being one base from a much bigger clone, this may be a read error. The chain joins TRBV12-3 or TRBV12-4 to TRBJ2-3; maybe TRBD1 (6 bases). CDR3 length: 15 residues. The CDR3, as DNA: TGTGCCGGCAGTTTAGGGACAAAAAGCACAGATACGCAGTATTTT. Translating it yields CAGSLGTKSTDTQYF.

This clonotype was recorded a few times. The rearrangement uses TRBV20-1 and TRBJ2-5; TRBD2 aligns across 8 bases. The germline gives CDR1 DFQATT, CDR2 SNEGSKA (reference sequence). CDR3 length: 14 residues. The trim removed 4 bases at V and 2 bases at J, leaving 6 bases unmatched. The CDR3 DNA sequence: TGCAGTGCTATACAAGGACTAGCACAAGAGACCCAGTACTTC. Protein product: CSAIQGLAQETQYF.

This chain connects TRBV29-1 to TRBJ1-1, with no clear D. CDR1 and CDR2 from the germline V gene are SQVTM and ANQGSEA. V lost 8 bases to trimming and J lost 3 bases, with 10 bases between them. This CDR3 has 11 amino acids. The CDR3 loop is CSSSTDTEAFF. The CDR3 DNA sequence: TGCAGCTCCAGTACTGACACTGAAGCTTTCTTT.

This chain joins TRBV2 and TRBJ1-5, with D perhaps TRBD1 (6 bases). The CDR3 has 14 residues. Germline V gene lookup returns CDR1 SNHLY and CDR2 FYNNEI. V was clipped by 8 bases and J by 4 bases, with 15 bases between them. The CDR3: CASGTRGSNQPQHF. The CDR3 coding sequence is TGTGCCAGCGGGACAAGGGGAAGTAATCAGCCCCAGCATTTT.

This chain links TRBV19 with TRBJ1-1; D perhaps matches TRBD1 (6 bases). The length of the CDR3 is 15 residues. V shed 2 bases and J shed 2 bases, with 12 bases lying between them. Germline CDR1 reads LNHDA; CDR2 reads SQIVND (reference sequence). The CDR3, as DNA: TGTGCCAGTAGTATAACGGGGGCGCTTAACACTGAAGCTTTCTTT. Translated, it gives CASSITGALNTEAFF.

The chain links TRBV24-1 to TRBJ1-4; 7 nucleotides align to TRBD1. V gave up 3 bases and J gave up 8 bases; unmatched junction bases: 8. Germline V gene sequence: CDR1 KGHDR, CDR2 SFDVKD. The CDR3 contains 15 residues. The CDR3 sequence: CATSDPGGREEKLFF. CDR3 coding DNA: TGTGCCACCAGTGATCCAGGGGGTCGTGAGGAAAAACTGTTTTTT.

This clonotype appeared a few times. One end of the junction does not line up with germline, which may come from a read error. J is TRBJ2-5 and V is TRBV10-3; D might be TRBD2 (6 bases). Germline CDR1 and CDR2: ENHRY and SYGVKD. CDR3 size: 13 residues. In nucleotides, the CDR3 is TGTGCCAGCAGTCCTAGCGAACAAGAGACCCAGTACTTC. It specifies CASSPSEQETQYF.

Here the CDR3 reads CASSQETHYGYTF. CDR3 sequence (DNA): TGCGCCAGCAGCCAAGAAACACACTATGGCTACACCTTC. The gene calls are TRBV4-1 and TRBJ1-2; no reliable D call. The germline V gene has CDR1 MGHRA and CDR2 YSYEKL. This CDR3 is built from 13 residues. Trimming shortened V by 0 bases and J by 3 bases, and 5 bases separated the two germline ends.

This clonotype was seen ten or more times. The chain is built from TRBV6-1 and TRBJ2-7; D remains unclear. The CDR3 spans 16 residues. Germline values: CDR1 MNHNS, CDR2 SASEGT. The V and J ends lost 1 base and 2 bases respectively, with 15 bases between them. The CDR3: CASSEGVSRWAYEQYF. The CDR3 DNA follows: TGTGCCAGCAGTGAAGGGGTGTCGCGGTGGGCCTACGAGCAGTACTTC.

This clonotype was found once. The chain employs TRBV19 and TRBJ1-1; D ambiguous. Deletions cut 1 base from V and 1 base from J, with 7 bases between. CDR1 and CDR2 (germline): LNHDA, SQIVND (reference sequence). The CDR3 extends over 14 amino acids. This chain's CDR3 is CASSIVTANTEAFF. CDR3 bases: TGTGCCAGTAGTATAGTAACCGCGAACACTGAAGCTTTCTTT. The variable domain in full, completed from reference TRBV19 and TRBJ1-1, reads DGGITQSPKYLFRKEGQNVTLSCEQNLNHDAMYWYRQDPGQGLRLIYYSQIVNDFQKGDIAEGYSVSREKKESFPLTVTSAQKNPTAFYLCASSIVTANTEAFFGQGTRLTVV.

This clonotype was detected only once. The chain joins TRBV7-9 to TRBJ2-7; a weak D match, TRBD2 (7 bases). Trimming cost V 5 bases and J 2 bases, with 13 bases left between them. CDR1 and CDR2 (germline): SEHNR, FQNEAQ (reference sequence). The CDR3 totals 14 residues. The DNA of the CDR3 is TGTGCCAGCAGCCATGAGCGGGACACCTACGAGCAGTACTTC. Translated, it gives CASSHERDTYEQYF.

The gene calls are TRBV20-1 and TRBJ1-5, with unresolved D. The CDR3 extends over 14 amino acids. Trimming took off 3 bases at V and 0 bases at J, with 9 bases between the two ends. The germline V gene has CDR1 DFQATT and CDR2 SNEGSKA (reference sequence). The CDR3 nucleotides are TGCAGTGCTAGTGGGCAAGTTAGCAATCAGCCCCAGCATTTT. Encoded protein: CSASGQVSNQPQHF.

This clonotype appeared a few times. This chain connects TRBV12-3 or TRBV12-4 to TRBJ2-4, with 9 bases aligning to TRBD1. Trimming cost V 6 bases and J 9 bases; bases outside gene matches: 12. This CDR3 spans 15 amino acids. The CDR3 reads CASSRQGVEMVIQYF. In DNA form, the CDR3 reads TGTGCCAGCAGCAGACAGGGGGTAGAGATGGTCATTCAGTACTTC.

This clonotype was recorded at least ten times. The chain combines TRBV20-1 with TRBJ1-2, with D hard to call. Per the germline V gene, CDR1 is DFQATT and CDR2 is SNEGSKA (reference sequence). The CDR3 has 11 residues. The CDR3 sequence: CKMYLKGGYTF. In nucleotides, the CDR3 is TGCAAGATGTACCTTAAGGGTGGCTACACCTTC.